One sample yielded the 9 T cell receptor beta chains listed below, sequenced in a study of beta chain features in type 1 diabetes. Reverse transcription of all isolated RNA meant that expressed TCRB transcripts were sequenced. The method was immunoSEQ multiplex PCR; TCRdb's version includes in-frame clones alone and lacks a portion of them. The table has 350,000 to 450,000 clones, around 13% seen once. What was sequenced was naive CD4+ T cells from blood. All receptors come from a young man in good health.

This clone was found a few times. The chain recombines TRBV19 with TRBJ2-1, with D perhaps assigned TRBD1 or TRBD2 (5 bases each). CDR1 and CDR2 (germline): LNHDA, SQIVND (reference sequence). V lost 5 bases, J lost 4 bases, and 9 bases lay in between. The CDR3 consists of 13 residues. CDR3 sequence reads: CASSWDGYNEQFF. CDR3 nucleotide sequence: TGTGCCAGTAGTTGGGACGGATACAATGAGCAGTTCTTC.

For the CDR3, the DNA is TGTGCCAGCAGCTCCTCCGGGACGGTTAATGAAAAACTGTTTTTT. It codes for CASSSSGTVNEKLFF. The chain joins TRBV9 to TRBJ1-4; possible D gene TRBD1, 5 bases. The CDR3 length is 15 residues. Germline assignment: CDR1 SGDLS and CDR2 YYNGEE. The V end was cut by 4 bases, the J end by 4 bases, with 14 bases between.

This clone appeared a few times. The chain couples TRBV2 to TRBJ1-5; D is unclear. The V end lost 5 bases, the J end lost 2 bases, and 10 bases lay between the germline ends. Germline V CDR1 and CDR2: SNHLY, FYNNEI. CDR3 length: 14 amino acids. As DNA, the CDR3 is TGTGCCAGCAGTCGGGAGGGTGGCAATCAGCCCCAGCATTTT. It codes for CASSREGGNQPQHF.

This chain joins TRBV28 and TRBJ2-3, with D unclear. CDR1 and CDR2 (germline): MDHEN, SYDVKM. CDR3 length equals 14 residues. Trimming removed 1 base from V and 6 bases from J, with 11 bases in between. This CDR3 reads CASSLLTLGDTQYF. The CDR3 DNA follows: TGTGCCAGCAGTTTATTGACGCTAGGGGATACGCAGTATTTT.

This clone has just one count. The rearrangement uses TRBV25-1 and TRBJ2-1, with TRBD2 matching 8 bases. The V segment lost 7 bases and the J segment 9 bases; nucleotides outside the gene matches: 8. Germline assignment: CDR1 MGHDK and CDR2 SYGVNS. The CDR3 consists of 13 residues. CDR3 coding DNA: TGTGCCAGCACCTTTAGCGGGGAACGTGAGCAGTTCTTC. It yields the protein CASTFSGEREQFF.

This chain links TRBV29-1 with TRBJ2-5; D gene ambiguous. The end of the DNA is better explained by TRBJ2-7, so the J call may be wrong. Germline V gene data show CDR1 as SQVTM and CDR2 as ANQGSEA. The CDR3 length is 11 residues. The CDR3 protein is CSVRGTYEQYF. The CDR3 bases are TGCAGCGTACGTGGGACCTACGAGCAGTACTTC.

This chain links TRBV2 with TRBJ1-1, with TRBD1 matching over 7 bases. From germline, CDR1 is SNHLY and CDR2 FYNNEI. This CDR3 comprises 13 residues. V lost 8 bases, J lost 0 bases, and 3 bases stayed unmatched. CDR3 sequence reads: CASGDSLNTEAFF. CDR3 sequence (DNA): TGTGCCAGCGGGGACAGTTTGAACACTGAAGCTTTCTTT.

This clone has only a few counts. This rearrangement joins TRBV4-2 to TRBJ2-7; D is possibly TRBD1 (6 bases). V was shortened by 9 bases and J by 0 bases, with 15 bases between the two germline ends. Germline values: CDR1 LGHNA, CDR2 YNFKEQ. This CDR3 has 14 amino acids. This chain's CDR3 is CARRGRGYSYEQYV. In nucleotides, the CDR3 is TGTGCCAGACGAGGCAGGGGCTACTCCTACGAGCAGTACGTC.

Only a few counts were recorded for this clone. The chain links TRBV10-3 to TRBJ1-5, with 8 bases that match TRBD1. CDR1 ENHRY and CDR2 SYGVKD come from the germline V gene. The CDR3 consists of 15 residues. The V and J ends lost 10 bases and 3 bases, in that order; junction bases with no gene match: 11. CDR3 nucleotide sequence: TGTGCCAACTCCCCAGGACAGGGCAACAATCAGCCCCAGCATTTT. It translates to CANSPGQGNNQPQHF.